The source of this T cell receptor beta chain is a study of blood T cell repertoires in COVID-19. Trimming pared 3 bases from V and 11 bases from J, leaving 16 bases between. The length of the CDR3 is 13 residues. Germline V lookup: CDR1 MDHEN, CDR2 SYDVKM. TCRdb's table, derived via immunoSEQ multiplex PCR, lists solely in-frame clones and lacks some. The sample has 150,000 to 200,000 clones, 80% to 90% seen once. This TCR derives from a human donor in a cohort sampled during active COVID-19. The sequenced sample consisted of peripheral blood. This chain joins TRBV28 and TRBJ1-1; unclear D gene. The chain's CDR3 is CASSFPEVGGAFF. In nucleotides, the CDR3 is TGTGCCAGCAGTTTCCCGGAGGTGGGTGGGGCTTTCTTT. Full variable domain (outside the CDR3, taken from reference TRBV28 and TRBJ1-1): DVKVTQSSRYLVKRTGEKVFLECVQDMDHENMFWYRQDPGLGLRLIYFSYDVKMKEKGDIPEGYSVSREKKERFSLILESASTNQTSMYLCASSFPEVGGAFFGQGTRLTVV.